These 21 T cell receptor beta chains were sequenced from one sample in a study of blood T cell repertoires in COVID-19. Clones were sequenced by immunoSEQ multiplex PCR, and TCRdb holds only the in-frame ones, with some missing. The table lists 45,000 to 65,000 clones, 65% to 85% of them singletons, with 25% in the top ten. The sequencing sample was made of peripheral blood. The origin of the receptors is a human donor in a cohort sampled during active COVID-19.

The CDR3 is CASSSGLAGGNQETQYF. The CDR3 nucleotides read TGTGCCAGCAGCTCAGGACTAGCGGGGGGTAACCAAGAGACCCAGTACTTC. The chain has TRBV5-5 and TRBJ2-5; 14 bases are a match to TRBD2. Trimming took 3 bases from V and 0 from J; bases not matched to a gene: 4. The CDR3 runs to 17 residues. The V gene's germline CDR1 is SGHKS and CDR2 YYEKEE (reference sequence).

This clone was observed a handful of times. V usage is TRBV5-4 and J usage is TRBJ2-7; 9 positions agree with TRBD2. CDR1 is SGHNT, CDR2 YYREEE, per germline (reference sequence). The CDR3 consists of 18 residues. The V gene end was trimmed by 0 bases and the J gene end by 2 bases; junction bases not matched to a gene: 12. The CDR3 reads CASSLDGLAGSLTYEQYF. In DNA form, the CDR3 reads TGTGCCAGCAGCTTGGATGGGCTAGCGGGAAGTCTCACCTACGAGCAGTACTTC.

The genes are TRBV2 and TRBJ1-6; D possibly corresponds to TRBD1 (5 bases). CDR3 length: 13 amino acids. V dropped 9 bases and J dropped 7 bases, with 13 bases sitting between them. CDR1 and CDR2 (germline): SNHLY, FYNNEI. CDR3 in DNA: TGTGCCAGTAAGACAGTAGGAAATTCACCCCTCCACTTT. As protein: CASKTVGNSPLHF. Full variable domain (outside the CDR3, taken from reference TRBV2 and TRBJ1-6): EPEVTQTPSHQVTQMGQEVILRCVPISNHLYFYWYRQILGQKVEFLVSFYNNEISEKSEIFDDQFSVERPDGSNFTLKIRSTKLEDSAMYFCASKTVGNSPLHFGNGTRLTVT.

The chain is built from TRBV19 and TRBJ2-1, with 11 bases matching TRBD2. J gave up 7 bases and V 5 bases, and 1 base lay outside the gene matches. CDR1 and CDR2 from the germline V gene are LNHDA and SQIVND (reference sequence). The CDR3 has 13 residues. In nucleotides, the CDR3 is TGTGCCAGTAGTGTAGCGGGAGGGAATGAGCAGTTCTTC. This gives the protein CASSVAGGNEQFF.

V is TRBV7-9 and J is TRBJ1-1; D is unresolved. V lost 0 bases and J 9 bases, leaving 11 bases between the germline ends. The V gene's germline CDR1 is SEHNR and CDR2 FQNEAQ (reference sequence). The CDR3 sequence is 13 residues long. The CDR3 reads CASSLASREKAFF. CDR3 sequence (DNA): TGTGCCAGCAGCTTAGCTTCCCGGGAAAAAGCTTTCTTT.

This chain joins TRBV7-3 and TRBJ2-1, with D perhaps TRBD2 (5 bases). This CDR3 comprises 12 residues. Germline values: CDR1 SGHTA, CDR2 FQGTGA. Trimming cost V 2 bases and J 7 bases, with 6 bases left between them. CDR3 sequence: CASSLSGNEQFF. The CDR3 DNA is TGTGCCAGCAGCTTATCGGGGAATGAGCAGTTCTTC.

The table lists this clone with a count of one. The junction shows a germline mismatch at one end, possibly a read error. J is TRBJ1-6 and V is TRBV11-3, with a tentative D call TRBD1 (5 bases). Germline values: CDR1 SGHNT, CDR2 YENEEA. The CDR3 runs 10 residues. This CDR3 reads CASSLFTGRF. The CDR3 nucleotides read TGTGCCAGCAGCTTATTCACAGGTCGCTTT. The complete variable domain, with remaining parts taken from reference TRBV11-3 and TRBJ1-6, reads EAGVVQSPRYKIIEKKQPVAFWCNPISGHNTLYWYLQNLGQGPELLIRYENEEAVDDSQLPKDRFSAERLKGVDSTLKIQPAELGDSAVYLCASSLFTGRFGNGTRLTVT.

The gene calls are TRBV6-5 and TRBJ2-5; D may be TRBD1 (6 bases). Germline CDR1 is MNHEY and CDR2 is SVGAGI. Trimming removed 11 bases from V and 5 bases from J, with 18 bases in between. CDR3 length equals 13 residues. The CDR3 DNA reads TGTGCCCCAGGGGAAGTATGTGCGGAGACCCAGTACTTC. This sequence encodes CAPGEVCAETQYF.

The rearrangement links TRBV11-3 to TRBJ1-1; D perhaps matches TRBD1 (6 bases). Trimming pared 5 bases from V and 4 bases from J, leaving 17 bases between. The CDR3 runs to 15 residues. Germline V gene lookup returns CDR1 SGHNT and CDR2 YENEEA. CDR3 nucleotide sequence: TGTGCCAGCAGCCCTACAGGGCGCCGGGGCACTGAAGCTTTCTTT. It yields the protein CASSPTGRRGTEAFF.

Only a few counts were recorded for this clone. The chain has TRBV5-5 and TRBJ1-3; D may be TRBD1 (6 bases). From germline, CDR1 is SGHKS and CDR2 YYEKEE (reference sequence). V was cut by 5 bases and J by 8 bases, with 17 bases left in between. There are 14 residues in the CDR3. CDR3 in DNA: TGTGCCAGCAGAACCAGGGGCCACATGGACACCATATATTTT. It is translated as CASRTRGHMDTIYF.

The CDR3 sequence: CASTSGTGGYGYTF. The CDR3 DNA sequence: TGTGCCAGCACCTCCGGGACAGGGGGCTATGGCTACACCTTC. The chain is built from TRBV19 and TRBJ1-2, with 11 bases fitting TRBD1. In germline, CDR1 is LNHDA, CDR2 SQIVND (reference sequence). This CDR3 is 14 amino acids long. The J segment lost 4 bases and the V segment lost 9 bases, leaving 7 bases of the junction unmatched.

The chain uses TRBV9 and TRBJ2-2, with D possibly TRBD1 on 6 matching bases. CDR1 SGDLS and CDR2 YYNGEE come from the germline V gene. V was trimmed by 5 bases and J by 0 bases, leaving 11 bases between them. The CDR3 covers 15 residues. For the CDR3, the DNA is TGTGCCAGCAGTTGGACAGACGCGAACACCGGGGAGCTGTTTTTT. The encoded protein is CASSWTDANTGELFF.

The V and J genes are TRBV27 and TRBJ2-1; TRBD2 might be the D (6 bases). Trimming pared 6 bases from V and 3 bases from J, leaving 15 bases between. CDR3 length: 15 residues. Germline V gene data show CDR1 as MNHEY and CDR2 as SMNVEV (reference sequence). In DNA, the CDR3 is TGTGCCAGCAGGCAACGGGACTTTCTCTACAATGAGCAGTTCTTC. Residues: CASRQRDFLYNEQFF.

The chain couples TRBV4-2 to TRBJ1-1; D is ambiguous. Germline V gives CDR1 LGHNA, CDR2 YNFKEQ. V gave up 1 base and J gave up 0 bases, with 9 bases separating them. The CDR3 totals 15 residues. The chain's CDR3 is CASSQGYSVNTEAFF. Written as DNA, the CDR3 is TGTGCCAGCAGCCAAGGTTATTCAGTGAACACTGAAGCTTTCTTT.

This clone is judged medium-sized (0.01 to 0.1%). The chain carries TRBV28 and TRBJ1-6; D is undetermined. Germline CDR1 is MDHEN and CDR2 is SYDVKM. V lost 7 bases and J 7 bases, leaving 11 bases between the germline ends. The CDR3 length is 13 residues. The CDR3 nucleotides read TGTGCCAGCAAATCGTCAGGAAATTCACCCCTCCACTTT. It translates to CASKSSGNSPLHF.

The J gene is TRBJ2-7, the V gene TRBV7-9, with 9 positions matching TRBD1. Germline loops: CDR1 SEHNR, CDR2 FQNEAQ (reference sequence). J was trimmed by 2 bases and V by 5 bases; bases with no gene match: 7. The CDR3 has 15 residues. Here the CDR3 reads CASSPRTGVPYEQYF. CDR3 sequence (DNA): TGTGCCAGCAGCCCTAGGACAGGGGTCCCCTACGAGCAGTACTTC.

This chain uses TRBV9 with TRBJ2-7, with 7 bases fitting TRBD2. The trim removed 0 bases at V and 5 bases at J, leaving 2 bases unmatched. Germline V gives CDR1 SGDLS, CDR2 YYNGEE. The CDR3 consists of 13 residues. The CDR3 region has the DNA TGTGCCAGCAGCGTAGGGACTAGTAACGAGCAGTACTTC. Protein product: CASSVGTSNEQYF.

This sequence joins TRBV18 and TRBJ2-3, with a tentative D call TRBD2 (5 bases). The CDR3 loop spans 14 amino acids. Germline V lookup: CDR1 KGHSH, CDR2 LQKENI. Trimming left V 3 bases short and J 1 base short, with 8 bases between. The CDR3 DNA reads as TGTGCCAGCTCACCTAGCGTCCGCACAGATACGCAGTATTTT. Its protein is CASSPSVRTDTQYF.

The rearrangement links TRBV27 to TRBJ2-7, with 11 bases fitting TRBD2. V was pared by 2 bases and J by 4 bases, with 7 bases of the junction left unmatched. CDR3 length: 16 amino acids. Germline CDR1 and CDR2: MNHEY and SMNVEV (reference sequence). The chain's CDR3 is CASSLSLAGGTYEQYF. The CDR3 nucleotides read TGTGCCAGCAGTTTAAGTCTAGCGGGGGGAACGTACGAGCAGTACTTC.

This clone was counted at least ten times. V is TRBV5-8 and J is TRBJ2-7, with 8 nucleotides matching TRBD2. V trimming: 3 bases; J trimming: 7 bases; junction bases outside the gene matches: 18. Germline V CDR1 and CDR2: SGHTS, YDEGEE. CDR3 length: 17 amino acids. CDR3 sequence (DNA): TGTGCCAGCAGCTCACCCCGCGGGGGGACGACCCTTGGAGAGCAGTACTTC. Encoded protein: CASSSPRGGTTLGEQYF.

The chain is built from TRBV18 and TRBJ2-7, with TRBD1 identical over 7 bases. The J segment lost 2 bases and the V segment lost 6 bases, leaving 7 bases of the junction unmatched. This CDR3 contains 14 residues. Looked up from germline, CDR1 is KGHSH and CDR2 is LQKENI. CDR3: CASSKGAQTYEQYF. Here the CDR3 DNA reads TGTGCCAGCTCCAAGGGGGCGCAGACCTACGAGCAGTACTTC.